Reported below is one TCR beta chain. Under the authors' procedure: It was from reference gene primer amplification that nucleated cell counts were estimated. Measured with immunoSEQ multiplex PCR; TCRdb has only the in-frame clones, and not every one. V and J calls and clone size are copied from that table; D and trimming were computed from the DNA. Of roughly 330,000 clones in the sample, roughly 90% were seen once. The sample belongs to a study of blood T cell repertoires in COVID-19. Overall study context: In each case, the material was cDNA or gDNA derived from T cells, B-cell-depleted T cells, or PBMCs.

The J segment lost 1 base and the V segment lost 8 bases, leaving 1 base of the junction unmatched. This CDR3 has 12 residues. Germline V CDR1 and CDR2: MNHEY, SVGAGI. The V and J genes are TRBV6-5 and TRBJ1-1; TRBD1 agrees at 7 bases. Material: peripheral blood. The source is a woman aged 45-65 years with active or convalescent COVID-19. The CDR3: CASRQGNTEAFF. CDR3 sequence (DNA): TGTGCCAGCCGACAGGGGAACACTGAAGCTTTCTTT.